This record covers a single TCR beta chain. Its recognized antigen is unknown. Base qualities are not at hand, and no much larger clone is one base apart. The sample comes from a study of T cell responses to AZD1222 COVID-19 vaccine (dated by TCRdb to 2020 to 2023). Background on the whole study: A total of about 240 trial participants underwent TCR sequencing, of whom 200 to 220 received two doses of AZD1222 and roughly 25 received two doses of the MenACWY control vaccine. Trial participants were enrolled into age subgroups of 18-55, 56-69 and 70-plus years, which contained about 150, 28 and 57 TCR-sequenced participants, respectively. Summary of the overall study and its limitations: After two AZD1222 doses, both the breadth and the depth of spike-specific TCRs were significantly higher than at day 0 and than in MenACWY recipients. Most participants were white British and females outnumbered males, and the authors suggested that clonal diversity may have been underestimated. Because no day 14 peak-response samples were available, repertoires were characterized only after the peak T cell response. Nearly half of unique spike-specific TCRs reportedly recognized epitopes outside regions mutated in the B.1.351 and B.1.1.7 variants. Conclusions about previously exposed vaccinees were limited because only six or seven AZD1222 recipients were SARS-CoV-2 seropositive at baseline. In the small 56-69-year group, the increase in depth fell short of significance, most likely because of low power. Vaccine-associated CD4 TCRs spanned the whole spike protein, with dominant responses in regions 160-218 and 743-854.

CDR1 and CDR2 were assigned from the germline V gene as SGHRS and YFSETQ. The CDR3, from cysteine to phenylalanine, totals 15 residues. Just CDR3 DNA is preserved here, 45 bases in frame from base 1. Trimming at the junction amounts to 1 base on V and 3 bases on J, and the germline ends lie 10 bases apart. Sample time point, as interpreted from the label and publication: sample from adult after SARS-CoV-2 infection, after symptom onset. Two convalescent COVID-19 patients, sampled after symptom onset from adults with prior SARS-CoV-2 infection, were also TCR-sequenced for comparison. The CDR3 regions of human TCRbeta chains were analyzed by immunosequencing. The authors' analysis ran thus. Repertoire TCRs were checked for matches against a reference library of SARS-CoV-2-specific TCRs that had been generated using the MIRA antigen-specificity platform. Breadth was defined as the fraction of unique TCRs that were SARS-CoV-2-associated. Depth was defined as the fraction of total T cells that were SARS-CoV-2-associated. Using the MIRA data, every spike-specific TCR was mapped to the spike region that the TCR reacted to and assigned to either a CD4 or a CD8 class. Log10-transformed breadth and depth values were compared by one-way ANOVA with Sidak's multiple comparisons tests. TCRdb mirrors the immuneACCESS table, restricted to in-frame sequences. Some clones are absent from its copies; in checked studies, under half trace to an unresolved V gene, and the reason for the others is unknown. V and J calls and clone size are as listed in that table; D and trimming were resolved from the DNA. The sample table records 150,000 to 190,000 clones; about 88% of these occur just once. 5.5% to 8.5% of the sample belongs to the ten largest clones.

The sequence was obtained from an adult who had recovered from COVID-19. This receptor chain uses TRBV5-1 and TRBJ1-4; TRBD1 could be the D gene, as 5 bases match. Sequencing used peripheral blood, obtained after recovery from COVID-19. The nucleotide sequence is TGCGCCAGCAGCTTGCTGGGGCCAGCTAATGAAAAACTGTTTTTT. Its translation reads: CASSLLGPANEKLFF.